This section outlines one T cell receptor (beta chain) sequence together with its context. What it recognizes is unknown. This sample is part of a study of cytomegalovirus exposure and HLA in healthy donors. The study ran its PCR with 60 Vbeta and 13 Jbeta primers. Using immunoSEQ multiplex PCR, the repertoire was profiled, and TCRdb retains in-frame clones only, with some absent. The table includes tens of thousands of clones, under 85% detected once. Trimming removed 4 bases at V and 1 base at J, with 14 bases between. This CDR3 has 15 amino acids. In germline, CDR1 is SGHRS, CDR2 YFSETQ. General observations from the study: The later analysis indicated that the majority of CMV-associated TCR beta chains appeared HLA-restricted.

The TCR originated in a man aged 50 or older in good health and CMV-seronegative. Sequencing input: PBMCs. The chain carries TRBV5-1 and TRBJ1-1, with D perhaps TRBD1 (5 bases). The CDR3 DNA follows: TGCGCCAGCAGCCAAACCGACAGCCAGAACACTGAAGCTTTCTTT. Its protein product is CASSQTDSQNTEAFF.